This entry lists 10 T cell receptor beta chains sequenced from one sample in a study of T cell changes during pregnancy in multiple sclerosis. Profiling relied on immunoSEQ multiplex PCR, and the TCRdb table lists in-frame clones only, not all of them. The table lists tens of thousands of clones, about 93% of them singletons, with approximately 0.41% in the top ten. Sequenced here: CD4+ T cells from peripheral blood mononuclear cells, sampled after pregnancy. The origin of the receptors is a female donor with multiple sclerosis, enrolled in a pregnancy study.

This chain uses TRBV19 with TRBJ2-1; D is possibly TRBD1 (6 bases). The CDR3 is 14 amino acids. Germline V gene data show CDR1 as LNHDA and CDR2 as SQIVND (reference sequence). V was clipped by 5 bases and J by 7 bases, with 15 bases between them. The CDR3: CASSVSWDINEQFF. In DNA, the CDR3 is TGTGCCAGTAGTGTCTCCTGGGACATAAATGAGCAGTTCTTC.

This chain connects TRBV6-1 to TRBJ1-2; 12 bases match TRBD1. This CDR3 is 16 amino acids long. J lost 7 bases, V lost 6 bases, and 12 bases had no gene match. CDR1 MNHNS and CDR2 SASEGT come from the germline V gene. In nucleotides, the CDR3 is TGTGCCAGCAGGGAAAGTGGGACAGGGGGCGAGGGTGGCTACACCTTC. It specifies CASRESGTGGEGGYTF.

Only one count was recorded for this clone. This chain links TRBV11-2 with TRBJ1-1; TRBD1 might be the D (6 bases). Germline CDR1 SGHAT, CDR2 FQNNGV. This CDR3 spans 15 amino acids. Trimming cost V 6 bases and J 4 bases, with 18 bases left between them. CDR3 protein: CASSQGWGDRTEAFF. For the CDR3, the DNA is TGTGCCAGCAGTCAGGGGTGGGGAGACCGCACTGAAGCTTTCTTT.

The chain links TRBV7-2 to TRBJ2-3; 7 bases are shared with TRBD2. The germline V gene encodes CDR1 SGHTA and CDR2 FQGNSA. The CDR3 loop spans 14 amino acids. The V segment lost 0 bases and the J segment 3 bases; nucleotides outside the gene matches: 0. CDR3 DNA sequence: TGTGCCAGCAGCTTAGCTAGCGGGACAGATACGCAGTATTTT. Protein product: CASSLASGTDTQYF.

CDR3 sequence (DNA): TGTGCCAGCTCACTAACGGGAGGAGGGAGTTACTCTGAAGCTTTCTTT. Its protein is CASSLTGGGSYSEAFF. This chain connects TRBV18 to TRBJ1-1; the D is unclear. Germline V lookup: CDR1 KGHSH, CDR2 LQKENI. The germline V and J ends were trimmed by 4 bases and 6 bases, with 21 bases remaining between them. CDR3 size: 16 residues.

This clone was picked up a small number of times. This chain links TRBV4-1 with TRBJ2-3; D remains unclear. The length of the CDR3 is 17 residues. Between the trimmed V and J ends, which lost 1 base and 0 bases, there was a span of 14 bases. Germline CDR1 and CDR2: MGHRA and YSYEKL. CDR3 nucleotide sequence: TGCGCCAGCAGCCAAGGTGCGACATATTTTAGCACAGATACGCAGTATTTT. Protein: CASSQGATYFSTDTQYF.

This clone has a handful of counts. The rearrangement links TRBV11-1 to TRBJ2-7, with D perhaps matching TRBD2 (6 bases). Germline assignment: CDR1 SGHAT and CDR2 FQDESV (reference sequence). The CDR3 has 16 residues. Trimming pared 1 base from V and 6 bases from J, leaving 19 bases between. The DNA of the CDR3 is TGTGCCAGCAGCTTAGTAGGCGAGACTAGTCGCCCCGAGCAGTACTTC. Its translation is CASSLVGETSRPEQYF.

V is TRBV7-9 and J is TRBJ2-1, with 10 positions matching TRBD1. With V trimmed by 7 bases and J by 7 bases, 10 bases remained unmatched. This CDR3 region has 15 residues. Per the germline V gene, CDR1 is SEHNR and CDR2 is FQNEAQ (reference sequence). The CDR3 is CASTRGGQGKNEQFF. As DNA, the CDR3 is TGTGCCAGCACCCGAGGGGGACAGGGGAAAAATGAGCAGTTCTTC.

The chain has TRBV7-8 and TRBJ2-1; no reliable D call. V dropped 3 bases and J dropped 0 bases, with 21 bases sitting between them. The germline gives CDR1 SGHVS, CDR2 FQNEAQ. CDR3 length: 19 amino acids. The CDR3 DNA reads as TGTGCCAGCAGCTTCTTTTCCCTGAGGTCGGGTGCCTCCTACAATGAGCAGTTCTTC. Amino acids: CASSFFSLRSGASYNEQFF.

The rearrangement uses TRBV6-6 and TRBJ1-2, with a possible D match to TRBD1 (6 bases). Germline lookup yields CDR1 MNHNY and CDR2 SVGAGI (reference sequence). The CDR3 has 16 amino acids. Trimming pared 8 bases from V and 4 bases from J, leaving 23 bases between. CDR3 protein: CASVGPPGAPSYGYTF. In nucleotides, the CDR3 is TGTGCCAGCGTCGGGCCGCCAGGGGCCCCTAGCTATGGCTACACCTTC.